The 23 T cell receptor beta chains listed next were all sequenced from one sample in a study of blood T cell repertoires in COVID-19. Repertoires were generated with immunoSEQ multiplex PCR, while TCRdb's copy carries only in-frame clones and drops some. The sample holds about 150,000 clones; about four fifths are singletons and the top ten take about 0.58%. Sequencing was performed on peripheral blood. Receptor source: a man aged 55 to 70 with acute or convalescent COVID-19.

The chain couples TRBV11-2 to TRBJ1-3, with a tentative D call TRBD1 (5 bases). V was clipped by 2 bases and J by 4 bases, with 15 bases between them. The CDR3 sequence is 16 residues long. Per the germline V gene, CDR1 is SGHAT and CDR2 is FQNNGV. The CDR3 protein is CASSLSGPGGGNTIYF. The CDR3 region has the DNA TGTGCCAGCAGCTTATCGGGTCCCGGGGGAGGAAACACCATATATTTT.

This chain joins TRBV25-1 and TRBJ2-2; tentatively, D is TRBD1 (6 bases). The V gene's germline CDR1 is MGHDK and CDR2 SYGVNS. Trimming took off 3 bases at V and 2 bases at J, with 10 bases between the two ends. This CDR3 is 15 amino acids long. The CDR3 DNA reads TGTGCCAGCAGTGATCGCAGGGGTAACACCGGGGAGCTGTTTTTT. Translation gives CASSDRRGNTGELFF.

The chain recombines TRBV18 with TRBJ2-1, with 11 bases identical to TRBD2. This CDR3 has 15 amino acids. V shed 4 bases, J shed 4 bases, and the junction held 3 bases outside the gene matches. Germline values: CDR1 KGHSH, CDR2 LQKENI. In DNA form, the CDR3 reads TGTGCCAGCTCACTCGGGACTAGCGGATACAATGAGCAGTTCTTC. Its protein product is CASSLGTSGYNEQFF.

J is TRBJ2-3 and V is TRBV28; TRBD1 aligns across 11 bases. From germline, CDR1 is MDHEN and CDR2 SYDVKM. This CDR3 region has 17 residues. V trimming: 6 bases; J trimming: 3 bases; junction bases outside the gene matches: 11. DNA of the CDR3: TGTGCCAGCAGAGCTTTTAGGGGACAGGGGGGTACAGATACGCAGTATTTT. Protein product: CASRAFRGQGGTDTQYF.

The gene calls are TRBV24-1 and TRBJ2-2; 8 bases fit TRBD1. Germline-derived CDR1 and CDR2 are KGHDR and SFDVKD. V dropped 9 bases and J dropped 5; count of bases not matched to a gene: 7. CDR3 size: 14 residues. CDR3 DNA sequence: TGTGCCACCCAGCAGGGGGCGGGAACCGGGGAGCTGTTTTTT. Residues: CATQQGAGTGELFF.

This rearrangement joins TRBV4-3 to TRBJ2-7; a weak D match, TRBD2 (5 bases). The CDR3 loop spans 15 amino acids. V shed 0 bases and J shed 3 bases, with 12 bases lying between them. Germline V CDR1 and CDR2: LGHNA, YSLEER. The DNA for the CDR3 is TGCGCCAGCAGCCAAGATTGGACTGGCCGCTACGAGCAGTACTTC. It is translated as CASSQDWTGRYEQYF.

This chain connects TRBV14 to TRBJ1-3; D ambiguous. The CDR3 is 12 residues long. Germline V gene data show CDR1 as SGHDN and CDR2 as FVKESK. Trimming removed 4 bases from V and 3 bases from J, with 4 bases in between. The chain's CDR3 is CASSPGGNTIYF. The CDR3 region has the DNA TGTGCCAGCAGCCCCGGTGGAAACACCATATATTTT.

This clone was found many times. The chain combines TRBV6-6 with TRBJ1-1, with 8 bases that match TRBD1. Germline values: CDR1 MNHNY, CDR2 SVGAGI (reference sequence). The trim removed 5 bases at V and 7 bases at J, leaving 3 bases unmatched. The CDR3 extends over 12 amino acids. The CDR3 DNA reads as TGTGCCAGCAGTGGACAGGGACTTGAAGCTTTCTTT. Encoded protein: CASSGQGLEAFF.

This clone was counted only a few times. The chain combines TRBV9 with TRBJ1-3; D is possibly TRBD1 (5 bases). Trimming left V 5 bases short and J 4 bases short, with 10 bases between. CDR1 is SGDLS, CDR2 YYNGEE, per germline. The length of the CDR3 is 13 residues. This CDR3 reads CASRQGAGNTIYF. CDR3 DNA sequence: TGTGCCAGCAGACAAGGGGCCGGAAACACCATATATTTT.

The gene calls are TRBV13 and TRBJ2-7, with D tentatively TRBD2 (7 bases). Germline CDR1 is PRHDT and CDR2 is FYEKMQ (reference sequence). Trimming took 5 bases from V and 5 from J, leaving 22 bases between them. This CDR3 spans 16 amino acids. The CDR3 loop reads CASSPWGAGAPHEQYF. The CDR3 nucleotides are TGTGCCAGCAGCCCTTGGGGGGCGGGGGCGCCACACGAGCAGTACTTC.

The CDR3 nucleotides are TGTGCCAGCAGCTTAGTCTCCCGGGGAGAGGGCTACACCTTC. Translated: CASSLVSRGEGYTF. The J gene is TRBJ1-2, the V gene TRBV7-9; D is uncertain. Germline V gene sequence: CDR1 SEHNR, CDR2 FQNEAQ (reference sequence). The CDR3 runs 14 residues. The V and J ends lost 1 base and 8 bases respectively, with 14 bases between them.

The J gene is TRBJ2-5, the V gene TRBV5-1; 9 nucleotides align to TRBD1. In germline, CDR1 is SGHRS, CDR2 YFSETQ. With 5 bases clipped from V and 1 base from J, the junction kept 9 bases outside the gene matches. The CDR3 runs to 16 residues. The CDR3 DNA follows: TGCGCCAGCAGAACAGGGGGCTCTTCTCCCCAAGAGACCCAGTACTTC. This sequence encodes CASRTGGSSPQETQYF.

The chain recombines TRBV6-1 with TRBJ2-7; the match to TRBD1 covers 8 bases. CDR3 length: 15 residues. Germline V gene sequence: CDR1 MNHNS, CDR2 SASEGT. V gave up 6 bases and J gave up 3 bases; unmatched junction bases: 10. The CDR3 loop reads CASRHTGGGGYEQYF. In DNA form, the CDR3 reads TGTGCCAGCAGGCATACAGGGGGAGGAGGCTACGAGCAGTACTTC.

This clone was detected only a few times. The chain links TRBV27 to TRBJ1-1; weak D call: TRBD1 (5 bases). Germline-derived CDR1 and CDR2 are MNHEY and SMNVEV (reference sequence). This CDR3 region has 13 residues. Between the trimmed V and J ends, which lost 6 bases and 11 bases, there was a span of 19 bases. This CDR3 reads CASRSVGGSGAFF. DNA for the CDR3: TGTGCCAGCAGGTCCGTTGGGGGGTCGGGGGCTTTCTTT.

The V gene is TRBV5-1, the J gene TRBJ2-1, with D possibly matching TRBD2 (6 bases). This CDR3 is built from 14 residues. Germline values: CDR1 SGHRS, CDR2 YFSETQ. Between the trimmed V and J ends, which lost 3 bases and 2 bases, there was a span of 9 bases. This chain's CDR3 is CASSSGGTYNEQFF. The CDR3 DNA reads TGCGCCAGCAGCTCCGGCGGGACCTACAATGAGCAGTTCTTC.

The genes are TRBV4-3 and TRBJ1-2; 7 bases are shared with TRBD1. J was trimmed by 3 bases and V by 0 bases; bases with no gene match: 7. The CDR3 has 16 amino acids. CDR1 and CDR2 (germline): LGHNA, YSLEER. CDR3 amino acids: CASSQDVKGADYGYTF. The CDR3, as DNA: TGCGCCAGCAGCCAAGACGTGAAGGGGGCGGACTATGGCTACACCTTC.

CDR3 sequence: CASRMDRDGYTF. The DNA for the CDR3 is TGTGCCAGCAGGATGGACAGGGACGGCTACACCTTC. This chain uses TRBV28 with TRBJ1-2; TRBD1 matches at 8 bases. Looked up from germline, CDR1 is MDHEN and CDR2 is SYDVKM. The CDR3 sequence is 12 residues long. Trimming at V came to 6 bases and at J to 8 bases, leaving 5 bases not matched to a gene.

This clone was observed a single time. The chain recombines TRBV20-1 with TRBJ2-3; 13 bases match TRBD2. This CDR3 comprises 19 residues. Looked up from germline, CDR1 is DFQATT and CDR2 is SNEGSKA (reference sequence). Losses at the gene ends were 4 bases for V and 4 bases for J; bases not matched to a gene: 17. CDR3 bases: TGCAGTGCTATTGACCCCCGGGGCAGGACTAGCGGGAGACCAGATACGCAGTATTTT. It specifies CSAIDPRGRTSGRPDTQYF.

The CDR3 region has the DNA TGTGCCAGCAGCCGTAACAATCAGCCCCAGCATTTT. It yields the protein CASSRNNQPQHF. The chain carries TRBV4-2 and TRBJ1-5; D gene ambiguous. The V and J ends lost 4 bases and 3 bases respectively, with 4 bases between them. This CDR3 is 12 amino acids long. Germline V CDR1 and CDR2: LGHNA, YNFKEQ.

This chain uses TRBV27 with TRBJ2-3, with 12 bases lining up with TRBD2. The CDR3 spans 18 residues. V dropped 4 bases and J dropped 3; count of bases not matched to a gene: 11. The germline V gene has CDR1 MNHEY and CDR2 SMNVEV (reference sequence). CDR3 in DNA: TGTGCCAGCAGTTCCGGACTAGCGGGAACCCGATGGACAGATACGCAGTATTTT. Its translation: CASSSGLAGTRWTDTQYF.

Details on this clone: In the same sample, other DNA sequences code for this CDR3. CDR3: CASSQGVGATGELFF. The CDR3 DNA reads as TGTGCCAGCAGCCAAGGGGTAGGGGCGACCGGGGAGCTGTTTTTT. This chain joins TRBV3-1 (or the pseudogene TRBV3-2) and TRBJ2-2, with TRBD1 as a possible D gene (5 bases). CDR1 LGHDT and CDR2 YNNKEL come from the germline V gene (reference sequence). The ends were cut back, 1 base at V and 5 bases at J, with 11 bases in the middle. The CDR3 sequence is 15 residues long.

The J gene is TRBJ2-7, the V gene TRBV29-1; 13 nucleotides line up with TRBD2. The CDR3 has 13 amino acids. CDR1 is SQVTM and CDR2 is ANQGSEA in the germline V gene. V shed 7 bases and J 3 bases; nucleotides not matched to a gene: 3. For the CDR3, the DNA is TGCAGCGCAGGGACTAGCGGGAACTACGAGCAGTACTTC. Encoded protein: CSAGTSGNYEQYF.

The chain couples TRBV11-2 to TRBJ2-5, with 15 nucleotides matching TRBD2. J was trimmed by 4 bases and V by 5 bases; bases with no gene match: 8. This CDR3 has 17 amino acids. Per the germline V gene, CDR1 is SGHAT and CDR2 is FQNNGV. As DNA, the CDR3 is TGTGCCAGCAGCCCCGGGACTAGCGGGGGGTTTCGAGAGACCCAGTACTTC. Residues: CASSPGTSGGFRETQYF.